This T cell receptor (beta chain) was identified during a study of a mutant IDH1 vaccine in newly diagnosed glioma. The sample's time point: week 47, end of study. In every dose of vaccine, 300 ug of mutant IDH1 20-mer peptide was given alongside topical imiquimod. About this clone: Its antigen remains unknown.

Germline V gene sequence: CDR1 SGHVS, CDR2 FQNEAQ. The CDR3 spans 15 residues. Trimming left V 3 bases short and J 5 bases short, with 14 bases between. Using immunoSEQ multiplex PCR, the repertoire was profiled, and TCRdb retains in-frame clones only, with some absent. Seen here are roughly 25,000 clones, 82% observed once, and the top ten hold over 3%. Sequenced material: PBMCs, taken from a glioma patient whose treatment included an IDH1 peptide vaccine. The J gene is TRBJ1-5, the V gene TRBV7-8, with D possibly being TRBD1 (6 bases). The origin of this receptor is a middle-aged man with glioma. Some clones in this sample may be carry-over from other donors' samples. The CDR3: CASSFSGGGDQPQHF. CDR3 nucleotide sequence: TGTGCCAGCAGCTTTTCGGGGGGCGGCGATCAGCCCCAGCATTTT.